These 13 T cell receptor beta chains were sequenced from one sample in a study of naive and memory T cell subsets. Study findings and constraints: Possibly reflecting memory cells re-expressing CD45RA, a few larger clonotypes occurred in naive repertoires, especially CD8.

Both TRBC1 and TRBC2 were covered by a beta constant-region primer of two equimolar oligonucleotides. Four rounds of PCR amplified the ligated cDNA using nested alpha and beta constant-region primers plus SP2. TCRdb used MiXCR to reprocess the UMI-ligation and nested PCR reads, holding one entry per CDR3 protein. The sample comprises roughly 140,000 distinct CDR3 sequences, 15% to 25% of which are singletons, and 0.6% to 0.8% rests with the top ten. The antigens for these receptors are not known. Sequencing was done on a sample of naive CD8+ T cells from blood. Receptors were obtained from a human donor in good health.

A few counts support this clonotype. The chain employs TRBV5-1 and TRBJ2-1; unclear D gene. Germline V gene sequence: CDR1 SGHRS, CDR2 YFSETQ. The CDR3 consists of 12 residues. Trimming took off 6 bases at V and 5 bases at J, with 9 bases between the two ends. The CDR3 spells CASKSTNNEQFF. CDR3 bases: TGCGCCAGCAAGAGCACCAACAATGAGCAGTTCTTC.

The chain's CDR3 is CASNTSDGTVLNEKLFF. The CDR3, as DNA: TGTGCCAGCAACACTTCCGACGGAACCGTCCTCAATGAAAAACTGTTTTTT. The chain links TRBV5-6 to TRBJ1-4; D not resolved. The CDR3 is 17 amino acids. The germline gives CDR1 SGHDT, CDR2 YYEEEE. V gave up 6 bases and J gave up 5 bases, with 23 bases separating them. The variable domain in full, with the rest retrieved from reference TRBV5-6 and TRBJ1-4, is DAGVTQSPTHLIKTRGQQVTLRCSPKSGHDTVSWYQQALGQGPQFIFQYYEEEERQRGNFPDRFSGHQFPNYSSELNVNALLLGDSALYLCASNTSDGTVLNEKLFFGSGTQLSVL.

There are a few counts of this clonotype. The gene calls are TRBV6-2 or TRBV6-3 and TRBJ1-5, with 7 bases fitting TRBD1. Germline V gene data show CDR1 as MNHEY and CDR2 as SVGEGT. Losses at the gene ends were 5 bases for V and 3 bases for J; bases not matched to a gene: 7. CDR3 length: 15 amino acids. The CDR3 region has the DNA TGTGCCAGCAGTCCGACAGGGAATAACAATCAGCCCCAGCATTTT. Its protein is CASSPTGNNNQPQHF.

This clonotype was detected only a few times. The J gene is TRBJ1-2, the V gene TRBV28; D is unresolved. Trimming removed 1 base at V and 4 bases at J, with 10 bases between. This CDR3 is 14 amino acids long. Looked up from germline, CDR1 is MDHEN and CDR2 is SYDVKM. The CDR3 DNA reads TGTGCCAGCAGTTTATCCGAAGATCGCTATGGCTACACCTTC. Protein product: CASSLSEDRYGYTF.

This clonotype was observed a handful of times. The rearrangement joins TRBV4-3 to TRBJ2-7; 12 bases fit TRBD2. V dropped 1 base and J dropped 5; count of bases not matched to a gene: 6. Per the germline V gene, CDR1 is LGHNA and CDR2 is YSLEER. The CDR3 extends over 16 amino acids. In nucleotides, the CDR3 is TGCGCCAGCAGCCAAGCGCTAGCGGGAGGGCCTAACGAGCAGTACTTC. Translated: CASSQALAGGPNEQYF.

The V and J genes are TRBV6-5 and TRBJ2-7, with 8 bases lining up with TRBD1. CDR1 and CDR2 from the germline V gene are MNHEY and SVGAGI. The CDR3 has 16 amino acids. Germline trimming cut 3 bases from V and 6 bases from J; bases unmatched to any gene: 13. CDR3 in DNA: TGTGCCAGCAGTTATGGGCCGGGACAGGTGGGGGGCGAGCAGTACTTC. The encoded protein is CASSYGPGQVGGEQYF.

This clonotype has more than one count but fewer than ten. The chain combines TRBV6-6 with TRBJ1-4; 8 bases fit TRBD1. Germline lookup yields CDR1 MNHNY and CDR2 SVGAGI (reference sequence). CDR3 size: 13 residues. With 5 bases clipped from V and 8 bases from J, the junction kept 4 bases outside the gene matches. The CDR3 region is CASSPGTGEKLFF. The CDR3 region has the DNA TGTGCCAGCAGTCCCGGGACAGGAGAAAAACTGTTTTTT.

The chain couples TRBV5-8 to TRBJ1-2, with D possibly TRBD1 on 6 matching bases. CDR1 is SGHTS and CDR2 is YDEGEE in the germline V gene. V was pared by 0 bases and J by 10 bases, with 7 bases between. The CDR3 contains 11 residues. CDR3: CASSLGTDYTF. In DNA form, the CDR3 reads TGTGCCAGCAGCTTGGGGACAGACTACACCTTC.

This chain connects TRBV27 to TRBJ2-7; D remains unclear. V was trimmed by 10 bases and J by 4 bases, leaving 5 bases between them. The CDR3 spans 9 residues. Germline-derived CDR1 and CDR2 are MNHEY and SMNVEV (reference sequence). Here the CDR3 DNA reads TGTGCCACGTATTACGAGCAGTACTTC. Translating gives CATYYEQYF.

This clonotype was picked up one time. This chain links TRBV6-1 with TRBJ2-2, with D unresolved. This CDR3 contains 14 residues. Germline V gives CDR1 MNHNS, CDR2 SASEGT. The V end lost 0 bases, the J end lost 6 bases, and 8 bases lay between the germline ends. The CDR3 here is CASSEAPMPGELFF. CDR3 coding DNA: TGTGCCAGCAGTGAAGCCCCGATGCCCGGGGAGCTGTTTTTT.

A few counts support this clonotype. V usage is TRBV7-6 and J usage is TRBJ2-7; D is perhaps TRBD2 (5 bases). With 1 base removed from V and 6 bases from J, the gap between germline ends came to 7 bases. Looked up from germline, CDR1 is SGHVS and CDR2 is FNYEAQ. CDR3 length: 12 residues. CDR3 DNA: TGTGCCAGCAGCTTAGTAGCGACCGAGCAGTACTTC. Translation: CASSLVATEQYF.

The sample holds a few counts of this clonotype. The chain links TRBV29-1 to TRBJ1-1; a possible D gene is TRBD1 (6 bases). Trimming shortened V by 5 bases and J by 9 bases, and 10 bases separated the two germline ends. The CDR3 has 10 residues. Per germline, CDR1 SQVTM and CDR2 ANQGSEA. The CDR3 is CSVYWGQAFF. The CDR3 DNA is TGCAGCGTTTACTGGGGGCAAGCTTTCTTT.

This clonotype was seen a handful of times. This chain uses TRBV28 with TRBJ2-1; D possibly uses TRBD1 or TRBD2 (5 bases each). The CDR3 has 15 residues. The V gene lost 4 bases and the J gene lost 8 bases, with 18 bases spanning the gap. Germline V gene sequence: CDR1 MDHEN, CDR2 SYDVKM. Here the CDR3 reads CASSWGGTHRDEQFF. In DNA form, the CDR3 reads TGTGCCAGCAGTTGGGGTGGGACCCACCGCGATGAGCAGTTCTTC.